These T cell receptor beta chains were read from a single sample in a study of cytotoxic CD8 clonotypes in ibrutinib-treated CLL. The assay was immunoSEQ multiplex PCR, and TCRdb's table has in-frame clones only and misses some. The table lists about 130,000 clones, around four fifths of them singletons. Material: PBMCs, obtained after 24 months of ibrutinib treatment. Every receptor here comes from a human donor with chronic lymphocytic leukemia. Both conserved end residues are part of each CDR3. A D gene is named only where the DNA matches it firmly. The size of a clone is reported for some rows only, either as once, few or many, or as a class for expanded clones.

TRBV5-1,-,-,16,TRBJ1-2,TGCGCCAGCAGCTTGGGCACGGCGCGGGGGGGCAATGGCTACACCTTC,CASSLGTARGGNGYTF
TRBV15,-,TRBD1,15,TRBJ2-7,TGTGCCACCAGCGGACGACAGGGCATGGGGAACGAGCAGTACTTC,CATSGRQGMGNEQYF
TRBV7-9,-,-,16,TRBJ2-3,TGTGCCAGCAGCGTAAGACAGGGAGGGGGGACAGATACGCAGTATTTT,CASSVRQGGGTDTQYF
TRBV7-3,-,TRBD1,14,TRBJ2-2,TGTGCCAGCAGCCCGGACAGGGTGACCGGGGAGCTGTTTTTT,CASSPDRVTGELFF
TRBV10-3,-,-,15,TRBJ2-7,TGTGCCATCAGTGAGGCGGGTCTTTACTCCTACGAGCAGTACTTC,CAISEAGLYSYEQYF
TRBV6-1,-,-,12,TRBJ1-4,TGTGCCAGCAGTGATTTACCAGAAAAACTGTTTTTT,CASSDLPEKLFF
TRBV28,-,-,13,TRBJ2-7,TGTGCCAGCAGTTCCCTATATACCTACGAGCAGTACTTC,CASSSLYTYEQYF
TRBV10-3,-,-,14,TRBJ1-1,TGTGCCATCAGTGAGAGTTTATTAGACACTGAAGCTTTCTTT,CAISESLLDTEAFF
TRBV7-9,-,TRBD2,14,TRBJ2-7,TGTGCCAGCAGCCCTGGGGGGGATTCGGGAGAGCAGTACTTC,CASSPGGDSGEQYF
TRBV7-9,-,-,15,TRBJ1-3,TGTGCCAGCAGCTTAGAAGGGGGGTCCGGAAACACCATATATTTT,CASSLEGGSGNTIYF
TRBV5-6,once,TRBD2,14,TRBJ2-5,TGTGCCAGCAGCTCCGGGACTAGCTTAGAGACCCAGTACTTC,CASSSGTSLETQYF
TRBV6-6,-,TRBD1,15,TRBJ1-1,TGTGCCAGCAGTTATTACCGGGGACAGGGTACTGAAGCTTTCTTT,CASSYYRGQGTEAFF
TRBV5-1,-,-,15,TRBJ1-4,TGCGCCAGCAGCTCTCAGGGGAGGACTAATGAAAAACTGTTTTTT,CASSSQGRTNEKLFF
TRBV28,-,TRBD1,17,TRBJ2-4,TGTGCCAGCAGTCATGCTCCCAGGGGGTTGCCCAAAAACATTCAGTACTTC,CASSHAPRGLPKNIQYF
TRBV18,-,-,18,TRBJ1-1,TGTGCCAGCTCACCCGATCTATTACAGGGTCGGGGGAACACTGAAGCTTTCTTT,CASSPDLLQGRGNTEAFF
TRBV23-1,-,-,16,TRBJ2-2,TGCGCCAGCAGTCGGGTGGGGTTATCGATTACCGGGGAGCTGTTTTTT,CASSRVGLSITGELFF
TRBV5-1,-,-,14,TRBJ2-3,TGCGCCAGCAACCAACTCGATCGCACAGATACGCAGTATTTT,CASNQLDRTDTQYF
TRBV18,-,TRBD2,14,TRBJ2-5,TGTGCCAGCTCACCCGGCGGGGGGGCGGAGACCCAGTACTTC,CASSPGGGAETQYF
TRBV18,-,-,15,TRBJ1-5,TGTGCCAGCTCACCATGGAGCGGGGTAGAGCAGCCCCAGCATTTT,CASSPWSGVEQPQHF
TRBV4-3,-,-,17,TRBJ1-6,TGCGCCAGCAGCCAAGATCTTGTGGGAAATTATAATTCACCCCTCCACTTT,CASSQDLVGNYNSPLHF
TRBV5-1,-,-,14,TRBJ1-2,TGCGCCAGCAGCTTCGACAGCGCCAACTATGGCTACACCTTC,CASSFDSANYGYTF
TRBV29-1,few,-,12,TRBJ2-5,TGCAGCGTTGAAGTATATTCGGGGGCCCAGTACTTC,CSVEVYSGAQYF
TRBV15,-,TRBD1,15,TRBJ1-4,TGTGCCACCAGCACCCGACAGGGCCCTAATGAAAAACTGTTTTTT,CATSTRQGPNEKLFF
TRBV29-1,-,TRBD1,15,TRBJ1-5,TGCAGCGCCCATGGGGGACAGGGGATGCTTAAGCCCCAGCATTTT,CSAHGGQGMLKPQHF
TRBV6-1,-,TRBD1,13,TRBJ2-7,TGTGCCAGCAGAGCCAGGGGGACCTACGAGCAGTACTTC,CASRARGTYEQYF
TRBV27,-,TRBD1,15,TRBJ2-1,TGTGCCAGCAGGGATTCGGGACAGGGGGTCGATGAGCAGTTCTTC,CASRDSGQGVDEQFF
TRBV29-1,-,-,12,TRBJ2-3,TGCAGCGTTTCCAGAAGCACAGATACGCAGTATTTT,CSVSRSTDTQYF
TRBV19,-,TRBD1,15,TRBJ1-4,TGTGCCAGTAGTCACGTCTGGACAGGGTCTGGAAAACTGTTTTTT,CASSHVWTGSGKLFF
TRBV9,-,TRBD1,13,TRBJ2-3,TGTGCCAGCAGCCCCACAGGGGGAGATACGCAGTATTTT,CASSPTGGDTQYF
TRBV5-1,few,-,13,TRBJ1-1,TGCGCCAGCAGCTTGGACTTCCGACAGCGAGCTTTCTTT,CASSLDFRQRAFF
TRBV19,once,TRBD1,15,TRBJ1-5,TGTGCCAGTAGTATTGGGCAGGGGGTAGGCCAGCCCCAGCATTTT,CASSIGQGVGQPQHF
TRBV28,-,TRBD1,17,TRBJ1-2,TGTGCCAGCAGTTTCTCTTACGGGACAGATCTTCAGTATGGCTACACCTTC,CASSFSYGTDLQYGYTF
TRBV2,-,TRBD1,13,TRBJ2-1,TGTGCCAGCAGTGAACTGACAGGGTTTGAGCAGTTCTTC,CASSELTGFEQFF
TRBV10-3,-,-,14,TRBJ2-1,TGTGCCATCAGTGAGAGTTTAGGTGTGGGTGAGCAGTTCTTC,CAISESLGVGEQFF
TRBV6-5,-,-,16,TRBJ2-5,TGTGCCAGCAGTTCCTTTTACCAGGGAAGGCAAGAGACCCAGTACTTC,CASSSFYQGRQETQYF
TRBV6-5,-,-,14,TRBJ1-3,TGTGCCAGCAGCGAGGCGTTATCTGGAAACACCATATATTTT,CASSEALSGNTIYF
TRBV19,-,-,14,TRBJ2-7,TGTGCCAGTAGTCCACGGGGTCAGGGGTACGAGCAGTACTTC,CASSPRGQGYEQYF
TRBV6-1,-,-,15,TRBJ2-1,TGTGCCAGCAGCGAACTCGGGGTCAGGGACAATGAGCAGTTCTTC,CASSELGVRDNEQFF
TRBV19,-,TRBD1,16,TRBJ2-2,TGTGCCAGTAGTATTAAGGGACAGCTGAACACCGGGGAGCTGTTTTTT,CASSIKGQLNTGELFF
TRBV7-2,-,TRBD2,15,TRBJ2-3,TGTGCCAGCAGCCCTAGCGGGGGAGTGGTGGATACGCAGTATTTT,CASSPSGGVVDTQYF
TRBV19,-,TRBD1,14,TRBJ1-2,TGTGCCAGTAGAGAGACAGGGGGCGGCTATGGCTACACCTTC,CASRETGGGYGYTF